The following is a TCR beta chain sequence with its context. This sample stems from a study of early T cells in non-severe SARS-CoV-2 infection. TCRdb called the 5' RACE reads again in MiXCR, with one record for every CDR3 protein. The table lists 50,000 to 65,000 distinct CDR3 sequences, around 10% of them singletons. Germline V gene data show CDR1 as SEHNR and CDR2 as FQNEAQ (reference sequence). This CDR3 has 14 amino acids. The V end lost 8 bases, the J end lost 8 bases, and 18 bases lay between the germline ends. This clonotype originated in an adult who was a healthcare worker with PCR-confirmed SARS-CoV-2 infection or an uninfected control (not recorded which). The sample was whole blood, taken at baseline. The genes are TRBV7-9 and TRBJ2-2; D is perhaps TRBD1 (6 bases). The CDR3 region has the DNA TGTGCCAGCTTCCTGGACAGAAGCACTGGGGAGCTGTTTTTT. Translating it yields CASFLDRSTGELFF.